This entry lists 31 T cell receptor beta chains sequenced from one sample in a study of cytomegalovirus exposure and HLA in healthy donors (dated by TCRdb to the late 2010s). Library creation used the immunoSEQ multiplex PCR assay. A mixture of 60 forward primers for TCR Vbeta segments and 13 reverse primers for TCR Jbeta segments was used in the multiplex PCR. The table comes from immuneACCESS by way of TCRdb, which keeps in-frame sequences with V and J called. Part of the clones is missing from these tables; in studies checked, under half for an unresolved V gene and the rest for unknown reasons. This sample lists about 98,000 clones; 74% were detected once. 1.5% to 2% of the sample is taken by the ten largest. The sequenced material came from PBMCs. These receptors all stem from a male donor in good health and CMV-seronegative.

The chain carries TRBV5-4 and TRBJ2-5, with 7 bases identical to TRBD1. V shed 0 bases and J 5 bases; nucleotides not matched to a gene: 4. CDR1 and CDR2 (germline): SGHNT, YYREEE (reference sequence). This CDR3 has 14 residues. The CDR3 DNA is TGTGCCAGCAGCTTGGGAGGGGGCTGGGAGACCCAGTACTTC. Its protein is CASSLGGGWETQYF.

In DNA, the CDR3 is TGCGCCAGCAGCTTGGCGGGGGGCGAGTGGGCAGATACGCAGTATTTT. It encodes CASSLAGGEWADTQYF. The V gene is TRBV5-1, the J gene TRBJ2-3; a weak D match, TRBD2 (7 bases). This CDR3 region has 16 residues. V lost 0 bases, J lost 4 bases, and 15 bases lay in between. The V gene's germline CDR1 is SGHRS and CDR2 YFSETQ.

Here the CDR3 DNA reads TGTGCCAGCAGCTTAACAGGGTCCGCCCAGTTCTTC. The encoded protein is CASSLTGSAQFF. The gene calls are TRBV7-9 and TRBJ2-1, with a tentative D call TRBD1 (6 bases). The germline gives CDR1 SEHNR, CDR2 FQNEAQ (reference sequence). The V end lost 2 bases, the J end lost 13 bases, and 12 bases lay between the germline ends. The CDR3 consists of 12 residues.

The V call is TRBV29-1, the J call TRBJ1-1; D is perhaps TRBD1 (6 bases). Trimming stripped 7 bases from V and 2 bases from J, with 14 bases between. This CDR3 has 13 residues. Looked up from germline, CDR1 is SQVTM and CDR2 is ANQGSEA. As DNA, the CDR3 is TGCAGCGGCTCAAAAGGGGGAAACACTGAAGCTTTCTTT. This translates into CSGSKGGNTEAFF.

The chain combines TRBV28 with TRBJ2-5, with TRBD2 identical over 11 bases. V lost 2 bases and J lost 4; bases outside the gene matches: 3. The CDR3 extends over 15 amino acids. Germline V gene lookup returns CDR1 MDHEN and CDR2 SYDVKM. Written as DNA, the CDR3 is TGTGCCAGCAGTTTACTAGCGGGAGGTATAGAGACCCAGTACTTC. Protein sequence: CASSLLAGGIETQYF.

The chain couples TRBV10-3 to TRBJ2-2, with 14 bases identical to TRBD2. CDR3 length: 17 amino acids. J gave up 5 bases and V 4 bases, and 6 bases lay outside the gene matches. Germline V gives CDR1 ENHRY, CDR2 SYGVKD. DNA for the CDR3: TGTGCCATCAGTGGGGGGACTAGCGGGAGTATTACCGGGGAGCTGTTTTTT. Amino acid sequence: CAISGGTSGSITGELFF.

The rearrangement links TRBV7-7 to TRBJ2-1; D perhaps matches TRBD1 (6 bases). V was cut by 1 base and J by 10 bases, with 17 bases left in between. Germline CDR1 is SSHAT and CDR2 is FNYEAQ (reference sequence). This CDR3 comprises 15 residues. Here the CDR3 DNA reads TGTGCCAGCAGCTTAGGGGGGCCAGGGTTGAACGAGCAGTTCTTC. It specifies CASSLGGPGLNEQFF.

The chain uses TRBV15 and TRBJ2-5, with a tentative D call TRBD1 (6 bases). V was pared by 0 bases and J by 3 bases, with 11 bases between. Germline lookup yields CDR1 LNHNV and CDR2 YYDKDF (reference sequence). The CDR3 covers 15 residues. The CDR3 DNA reads TGTGCCACCAGCAGAGAAAGGTACAGGGAAGAGACCCAGTACTTC. It encodes CATSRERYREETQYF. Using reference TRBV15 and TRBJ2-5 for the parts outside the CDR3, the full variable domain is DAMVIQNPRYQVTQFGKPVTLSCSQTLNHNVMYWYQQKSSQAPKLLFHYYDKDFNNEADTPDNFQSRRPNTSFCFLDIRSPGLGDTAMYLCATSRERYREETQYFGPGTRLLVL.

This clone was detected only a few times. The rearrangement joins TRBV19 to TRBJ2-7, with 8 nucleotides matching TRBD2. The V gene's germline CDR1 is LNHDA and CDR2 SQIVND (reference sequence). CDR3 size: 13 residues. The trim removed 6 bases at V and 0 bases at J, leaving 1 base unmatched. This chain's CDR3 is CASSREGSYEQYF. The CDR3 nucleotides read TGTGCCAGTAGCCGGGAGGGCTCCTACGAGCAGTACTTC.

The genes are TRBV27 and TRBJ2-1; TRBD2 aligns across 14 bases. The trim removed 5 bases at V and 4 bases at J, leaving 4 bases unmatched. The CDR3 is made up of 16 amino acids. Germline assignment: CDR1 MNHEY and CDR2 SMNVEV (reference sequence). The DNA for the CDR3 is TGTGCCAGCAGTGGGGGGACTAGCGGGAGATACAATGAGCAGTTCTTC. Protein product: CASSGGTSGRYNEQFF.

The sample holds one count of this clone. The chain couples TRBV30 to TRBJ1-4, with D maybe TRBD1 (6 bases). In germline, CDR1 is GTSNPN, CDR2 SVGIG (reference sequence). The CDR3 has 13 residues. V lost 4 bases and J lost 5, with 11 bases in between. CDR3 sequence reads: CAWNRARNEKLFF. CDR3 nucleotides: TGTGCCTGGAACAGGGCGCGAAATGAAAAACTGTTTTTT.

The rearrangement uses TRBV7-6 and TRBJ2-1; TRBD2 aligns across 10 bases. CDR3 length equals 16 residues. In germline, CDR1 is SGHVS, CDR2 FNYEAQ. The V segment lost 4 bases and the J segment 0 bases; nucleotides outside the gene matches: 3. CDR3 region: CASSSSSGSSYNEQFF. CDR3 nucleotide sequence: TGTGCCAGCAGCTCGTCTAGCGGGAGCTCCTACAATGAGCAGTTCTTC.

This chain connects TRBV27 to TRBJ1-5, with D maybe TRBD1 (6 bases). The CDR3 is made up of 14 amino acids. Trimming took 6 bases from V and 5 from J, leaving 14 bases between them. From germline, CDR1 is MNHEY and CDR2 SMNVEV (reference sequence). CDR3 residues: CASSARGTYQPQHF. The CDR3 nucleotides are TGTGCCAGCAGCGCAAGGGGGACCTATCAGCCCCAGCATTTT.

This chain joins TRBV30 and TRBJ2-7; the D gene is possibly TRBD2 (5 bases). Germline lookup yields CDR1 GTSNPN and CDR2 SVGIG (reference sequence). V lost 2 bases to trimming and J lost 5 bases, with 13 bases between them. The CDR3 runs 13 residues. CDR3 amino acids: CAWSLRTGNEQYF. In nucleotides, the CDR3 is TGTGCCTGGAGTTTGAGGACGGGGAACGAGCAGTACTTC.

The rearrangement joins TRBV5-8 to TRBJ2-7; D perhaps matches TRBD1 (6 bases). CDR3 length equals 15 residues. The V gene lost 2 bases and the J gene lost 1 base, with 13 bases spanning the gap. CDR1 and CDR2 from the germline V gene are SGHTS and YDEGEE. The CDR3 sequence is CASSFPTGPSYEQYF. The CDR3 nucleotides read TGTGCCAGCAGCTTCCCCACAGGGCCTTCCTACGAGCAGTACTTC.

The chain joins TRBV28 to TRBJ1-5; 12 bases fit TRBD1. With V trimmed by 4 bases and J by 2 bases, 3 bases remained unmatched. This CDR3 is 16 amino acids long. CDR1 is MDHEN, CDR2 SYDVKM, per germline. CDR3 protein: CASSSGTGGGNQPQHF. The CDR3 bases are TGTGCCAGCAGTTCCGGGACAGGGGGCGGCAATCAGCCCCAGCATTTT.

The CDR3 DNA follows: TGTGCCAGCAGCCATATCCGGATGGTAGCGGGAGTCCCAGATACGCAGTATTTT. Translated, it gives CASSHIRMVAGVPDTQYF. The chain joins TRBV7-8 to TRBJ2-3; 9 positions match TRBD2. The germline gives CDR1 SGHVS, CDR2 FQNEAQ. CDR3 length: 18 residues. With V trimmed by 5 bases and J by 4 bases, 16 bases remained unmatched.

The chain has TRBV21-1 and TRBJ2-7; the table calls TRBD2, which could not be checked here. TRBV21-1 is listed as a pseudogene. The CDR3 runs to 19 residues. CDR3 sequence: CASSPGARGRGLNPYEQYF. CDR3 sequence (DNA): TGTGCCAGCAGTCCTGGTGCCCGGGGACGGGGACTCAACCCCTACGAGCAGTACTTC.

The CDR3 sequence is CASSLAGTSTDTQYF. The CDR3 DNA reads as TGTGCCAGCAGCCTAGCGGGGACTAGCACAGATACGCAGTATTTT. The chain couples TRBV5-6 to TRBJ2-3, with TRBD2 identical over 9 bases. The germline V gene encodes CDR1 SGHDT and CDR2 YYEEEE. Trimming at V came to 4 bases and at J to 0 bases, leaving 3 bases not matched to a gene. This CDR3 is built from 15 residues. The full variable domain, completed using reference TRBV5-6 and TRBJ2-3, is DAGVTQSPTHLIKTRGQQVTLRCSPKSGHDTVSWYQQALGQGPQFIFQYYEEEERQRGNFPDRFSGHQFPNYSSELNVNALLLGDSALYLCASSLAGTSTDTQYFGPGTRLTVL.

J is TRBJ2-2 and V is TRBV14; unclear D gene. V was clipped by 4 bases and J by 5 bases, with 14 bases between them. The CDR3 totals 15 residues. Germline CDR1 is SGHDN and CDR2 is FVKESK. The CDR3 loop reads CASSRHTIVTGELFF. The CDR3 DNA is TGTGCCAGCAGCCGACATACCATCGTTACCGGGGAGCTGTTTTTT.

The chain links TRBV5-1 to TRBJ2-7; 8 bases fit TRBD1. This CDR3 region has 18 residues. The trim removed 4 bases at V and 3 bases at J, leaving 18 bases unmatched. Germline V gene sequence: CDR1 SGHRS, CDR2 YFSETQ. The chain's CDR3 is CASSPRTGTDGLHYEQYF. CDR3 DNA sequence: TGCGCCAGCAGCCCTAGGACAGGGACTGACGGGCTACACTACGAGCAGTACTTC.

V is TRBV19 and J is TRBJ1-2; D is uncertain. Per germline, CDR1 LNHDA and CDR2 SQIVND (reference sequence). The ends were cut back, 8 bases at V and 5 bases at J, with 12 bases in the middle. The CDR3 consists of 12 residues. The chain's CDR3 is CASEGLGYGYTF. CDR3 nucleotides: TGTGCCAGTGAGGGATTGGGTTATGGCTACACCTTC.

V and J are TRBV2 and TRBJ2-6; no clear D gene. The V and J ends lost 6 bases and 0 bases respectively, with 9 bases between them. CDR1 and CDR2 (germline): SNHLY, FYNNEI. This CDR3 has 15 residues. The CDR3 nucleotides read TGTGCCAGCAGCCCACAAATCTCTGGGGCCAACGTCCTGACTTTC. Amino acid sequence: CASSPQISGANVLTF. Combining the CDR3 with reference TRBV2 and TRBJ2-6 gives the whole variable domain EPEVTQTPSHQVTQMGQEVILRCVPISNHLYFYWYRQILGQKVEFLVSFYNNEISEKSEIFDDQFSVERPDGSNFTLKIRSTKLEDSAMYFCASSPQISGANVLTFGAGSRLTVL.

This chain uses TRBV6-1 with TRBJ2-5; D is undetermined. Germline CDR1 reads MNHNS; CDR2 reads SASEGT. V was clipped by 3 bases and J by 5 bases, with 4 bases between them. CDR3 length: 11 residues. This CDR3 is CASSDLETQYF. CDR3 nucleotide sequence: TGTGCCAGCAGTGACCTGGAGACCCAGTACTTC.

This clone was counted a single time. This chain links TRBV7-2 with TRBJ1-3, with 11 bases matching TRBD1. CDR3 length equals 17 residues. Germline CDR1 SGHTA, CDR2 FQGNSA. The J segment lost 3 bases and the V segment lost 7 bases, leaving 11 bases of the junction unmatched. Here the CDR3 reads CASTQPPGQGGGNTIYF. For the CDR3, the DNA is TGTGCCAGCACCCAACCTCCGGGACAGGGGGGTGGAAACACCATATATTTT.

The chain recombines TRBV19 with TRBJ1-5; 8 nucleotides agree with TRBD1. This CDR3 is 15 amino acids long. Per the germline V gene, CDR1 is LNHDA and CDR2 is SQIVND (reference sequence). Trimming took 1 base from V and 4 from J; bases not matched to a gene: 3. CDR3 region: CASSIVRGRNQPQHF. DNA of the CDR3: TGTGCCAGTAGTATAGTCAGGGGGCGGAATCAGCCCCAGCATTTT.

This sequence joins TRBV6-6 and TRBJ1-2; a weak D match, TRBD1 (6 bases). CDR1 and CDR2 from the germline V gene are MNHNY and SVGAGI (reference sequence). V lost 0 bases to trimming and J lost 2 bases, with 10 bases between them. The CDR3 length is 15 residues. The CDR3 here is CASSYSDRRNYGYTF. The CDR3 DNA reads as TGTGCCAGCAGTTACTCCGACAGGAGAAACTATGGCTACACCTTC.

The gene calls are TRBV28 and TRBJ2-7; D may be TRBD2 (6 bases). Germline V gene sequence: CDR1 MDHEN, CDR2 SYDVKM. The V end lost 7 bases, the J end lost 4 bases, and 20 bases lay between the germline ends. This CDR3 spans 15 amino acids. Here the CDR3 reads CASTGVGGHKYEQYF. CDR3 coding DNA: TGTGCCAGCACAGGAGTGGGAGGCCATAAATACGAGCAGTACTTC.

This clone has just a few counts. The chain carries TRBV6-1 and TRBJ2-3; 10 nucleotides match TRBD1. The CDR3 is 13 amino acids. Trimming took 9 bases from V and 1 from J; bases not matched to a gene: 1. Germline CDR1 and CDR2: MNHNS and SASEGT. CDR3 protein: CARGQGGTDTQYF. CDR3 coding DNA: TGTGCCAGAGGACAGGGGGGCACAGATACGCAGTATTTT.

The J gene is TRBJ2-1, the V gene TRBV28; 8 bases match TRBD1. This CDR3 is built from 15 residues. In germline, CDR1 is MDHEN, CDR2 SYDVKM. V lost 4 bases to trimming and J lost 0 bases; unmatched junction nucleotides: 2. The CDR3 sequence: CASSWDRRSYNEQFF. CDR3 nucleotide sequence: TGTGCCAGCAGTTGGGACAGGCGCTCCTACAATGAGCAGTTCTTC.

The rearrangement joins TRBV7-3 to TRBJ2-2, with 13 bases matching TRBD2. This CDR3 has 16 residues. Germline-derived CDR1 and CDR2 are SGHTA and FQGTGA. V dropped 5 bases and J dropped 4; count of bases not matched to a gene: 4. The CDR3 loop is CASSLGLAGATGELFF. The DNA for the CDR3 is TGTGCCAGCAGCCTTGGACTAGCGGGAGCCACCGGGGAGCTGTTTTTT.